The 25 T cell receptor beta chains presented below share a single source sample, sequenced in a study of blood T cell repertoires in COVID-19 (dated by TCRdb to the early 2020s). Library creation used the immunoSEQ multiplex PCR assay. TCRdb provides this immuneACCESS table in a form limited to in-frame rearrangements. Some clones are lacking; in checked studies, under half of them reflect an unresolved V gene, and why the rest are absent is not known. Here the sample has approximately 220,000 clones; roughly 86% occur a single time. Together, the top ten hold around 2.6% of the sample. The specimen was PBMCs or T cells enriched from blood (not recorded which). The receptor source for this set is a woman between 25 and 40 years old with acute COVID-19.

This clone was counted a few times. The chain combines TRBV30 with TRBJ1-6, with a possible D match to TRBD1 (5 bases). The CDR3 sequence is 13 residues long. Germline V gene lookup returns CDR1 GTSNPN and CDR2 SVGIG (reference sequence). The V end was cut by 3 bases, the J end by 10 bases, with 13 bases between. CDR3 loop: CAWRLTESSPLHF. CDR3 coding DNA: TGTGCCTGGAGGTTGACAGAGAGCTCACCCCTCCACTTT.

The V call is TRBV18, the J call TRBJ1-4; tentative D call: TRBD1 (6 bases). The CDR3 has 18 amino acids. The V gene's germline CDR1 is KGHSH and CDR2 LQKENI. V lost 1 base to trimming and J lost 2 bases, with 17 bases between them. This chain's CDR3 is CASSPLIRGLATNEKLFF. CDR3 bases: TGTGCCAGCTCACCACTCATCAGGGGATTAGCGACTAATGAAAAACTGTTTTTT.

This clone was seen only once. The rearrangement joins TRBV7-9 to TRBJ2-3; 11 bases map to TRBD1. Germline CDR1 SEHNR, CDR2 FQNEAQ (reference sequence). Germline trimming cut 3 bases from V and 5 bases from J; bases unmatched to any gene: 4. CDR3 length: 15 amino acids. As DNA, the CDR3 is TGTGCCAGCAGCTTGGTGGACAGGGGGCAAGATACGCAGTATTTT. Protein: CASSLVDRGQDTQYF.

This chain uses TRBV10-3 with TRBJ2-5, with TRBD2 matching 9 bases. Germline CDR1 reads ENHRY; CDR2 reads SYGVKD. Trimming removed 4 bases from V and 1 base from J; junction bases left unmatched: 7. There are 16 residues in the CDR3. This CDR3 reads CAISGMPSGVQETQYF. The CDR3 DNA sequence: TGTGCCATCAGTGGTATGCCTAGCGGGGTCCAAGAGACCCAGTACTTC.

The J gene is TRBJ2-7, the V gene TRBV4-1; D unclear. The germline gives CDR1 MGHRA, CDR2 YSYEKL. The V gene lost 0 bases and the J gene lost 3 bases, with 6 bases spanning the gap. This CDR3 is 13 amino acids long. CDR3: CASSQDLVYEQYF. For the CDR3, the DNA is TGCGCCAGCAGCCAAGATTTAGTCTACGAGCAGTACTTC.

The chain's CDR3 is CASSIIDRDVQYF. For the CDR3, the DNA is TGTGCCAGTAGTATCATCGACAGGGACGTGCAGTACTTC. The chain couples TRBV19 to TRBJ2-7, with 7 positions matching TRBD1. The CDR3 length is 13 residues. V shed 3 bases, J shed 9 bases, and the junction held 8 bases outside the gene matches. CDR1 and CDR2 (germline): LNHDA, SQIVND (reference sequence).

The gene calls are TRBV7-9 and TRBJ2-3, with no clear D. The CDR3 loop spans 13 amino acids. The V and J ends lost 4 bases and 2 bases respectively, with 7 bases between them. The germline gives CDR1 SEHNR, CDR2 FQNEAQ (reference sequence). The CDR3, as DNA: TGTGCCAGCAGCTGGCCTCCCACAGATACGCAGTATTTT. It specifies CASSWPPTDTQYF. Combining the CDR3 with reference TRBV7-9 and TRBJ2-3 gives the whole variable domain DTGVSQNPRHKITKRGQNVTFRCDPISEHNRLYWYRQTLGQGPEFLTYFQNEAQLEKSRLLSDRFSAERPKGSFSTLEIQRTEQGDSAMYLCASSWPPTDTQYFGPGTRLTVL.

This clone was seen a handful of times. CDR3 coding DNA: TGTGCCAGCAAGAGGGGTGGGACAGACGAAGCTTTCTTT. Residues: CASKRGGTDEAFF. The chain joins TRBV6-5 to TRBJ1-1; 7 nucleotides line up with TRBD1. V shed 7 bases and J 8 bases; nucleotides not matched to a gene: 10. Looked up from germline, CDR1 is MNHEY and CDR2 is SVGAGI. This CDR3 region has 13 residues.

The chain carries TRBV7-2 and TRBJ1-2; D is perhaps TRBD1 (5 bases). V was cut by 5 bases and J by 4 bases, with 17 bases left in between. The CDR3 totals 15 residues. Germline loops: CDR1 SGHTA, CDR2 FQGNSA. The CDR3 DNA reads TGTGCCAGCAGCCCCTGGACCTCGGGGGTCTATGGCTACACCTTC. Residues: CASSPWTSGVYGYTF.

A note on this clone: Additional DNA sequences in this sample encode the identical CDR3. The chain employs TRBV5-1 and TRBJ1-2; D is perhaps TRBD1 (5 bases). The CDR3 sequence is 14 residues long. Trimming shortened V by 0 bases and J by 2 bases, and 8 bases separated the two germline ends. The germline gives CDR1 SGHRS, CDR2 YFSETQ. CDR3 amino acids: CASSLGQGNYGYTF. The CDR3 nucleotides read TGCGCCAGCAGCTTGGGTCAGGGCAACTATGGCTACACCTTC.

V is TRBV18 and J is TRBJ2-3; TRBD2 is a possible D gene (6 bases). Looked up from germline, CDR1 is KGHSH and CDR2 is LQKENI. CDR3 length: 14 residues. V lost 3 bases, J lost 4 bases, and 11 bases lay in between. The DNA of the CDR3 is TGTGCCAGCTCACCGCGAGGGGAGGCAGATACGCAGTATTTT. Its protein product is CASSPRGEADTQYF.

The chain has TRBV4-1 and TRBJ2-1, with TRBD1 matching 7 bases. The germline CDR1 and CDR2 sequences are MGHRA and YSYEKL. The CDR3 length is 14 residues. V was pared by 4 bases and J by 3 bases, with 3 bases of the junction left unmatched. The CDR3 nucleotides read TGCGCCAGCAGCCCCTGGACAGGCTACAATGAGCAGTTCTTC. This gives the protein CASSPWTGYNEQFF.

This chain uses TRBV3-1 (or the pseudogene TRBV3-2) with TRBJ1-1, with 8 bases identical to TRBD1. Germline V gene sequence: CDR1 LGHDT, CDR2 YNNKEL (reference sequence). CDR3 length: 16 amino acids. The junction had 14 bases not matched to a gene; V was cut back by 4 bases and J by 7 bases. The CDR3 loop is CASSPPRWTGNVEAFF. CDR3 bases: TGTGCCAGCAGCCCGCCTCGATGGACAGGGAACGTTGAAGCTTTCTTT.

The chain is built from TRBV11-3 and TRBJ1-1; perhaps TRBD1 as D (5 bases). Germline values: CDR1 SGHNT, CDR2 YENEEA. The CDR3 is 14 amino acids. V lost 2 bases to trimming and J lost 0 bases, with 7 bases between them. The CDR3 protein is CASSLRGMNTEAFF. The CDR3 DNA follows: TGTGCCAGCAGCTTAAGGGGTATGAACACTGAAGCTTTCTTT.

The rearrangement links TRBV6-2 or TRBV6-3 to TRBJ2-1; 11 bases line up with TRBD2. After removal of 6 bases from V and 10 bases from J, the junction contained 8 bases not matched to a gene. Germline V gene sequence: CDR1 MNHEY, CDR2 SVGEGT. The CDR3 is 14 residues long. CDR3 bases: TGTGCCAGCAGCATTAGCGGGGGGGCCCGGGAGCAGTTCTTC. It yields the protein CASSISGGAREQFF.

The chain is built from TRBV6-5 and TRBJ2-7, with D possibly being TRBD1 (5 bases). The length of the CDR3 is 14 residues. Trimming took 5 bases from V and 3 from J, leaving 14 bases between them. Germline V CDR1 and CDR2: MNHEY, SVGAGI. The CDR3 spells CASSPQGIDYEQYF. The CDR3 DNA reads TGTGCCAGCAGTCCCCAGGGCATCGACTACGAGCAGTACTTC.

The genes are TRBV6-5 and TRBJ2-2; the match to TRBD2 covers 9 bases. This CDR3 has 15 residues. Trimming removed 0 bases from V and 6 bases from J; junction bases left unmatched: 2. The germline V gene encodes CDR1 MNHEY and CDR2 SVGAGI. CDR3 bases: TGTGCCAGCAGTTACTCTAGCGGGGGTCCCGGGGAGCTGTTTTTT. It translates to CASSYSSGGPGELFF.

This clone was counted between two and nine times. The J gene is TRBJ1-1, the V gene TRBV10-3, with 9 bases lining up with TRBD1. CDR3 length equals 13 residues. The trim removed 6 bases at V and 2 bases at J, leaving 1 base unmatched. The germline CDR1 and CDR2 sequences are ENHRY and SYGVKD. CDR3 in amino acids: CAIRDRGNTEAFF. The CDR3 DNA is TGTGCCATCAGGGACAGGGGTAACACTGAAGCTTTCTTT.

CDR3 loop: CASSFAGEGNTEAFF. The CDR3 nucleotides are TGTGCCAGCAGTTTTGCCGGGGAGGGAAACACTGAAGCTTTCTTT. The chain couples TRBV28 to TRBJ1-1; D is undetermined. Trimming left V 3 bases short and J 2 bases short, with 13 bases between. CDR1 and CDR2 from the germline V gene are MDHEN and SYDVKM. The CDR3 length is 15 residues. Using reference TRBV28 and TRBJ1-1 for the parts outside the CDR3, the full variable domain is DVKVTQSSRYLVKRTGEKVFLECVQDMDHENMFWYRQDPGLGLRLIYFSYDVKMKEKGDIPEGYSVSREKKERFSLILESASTNQTSMYLCASSFAGEGNTEAFFGQGTRLTVV.

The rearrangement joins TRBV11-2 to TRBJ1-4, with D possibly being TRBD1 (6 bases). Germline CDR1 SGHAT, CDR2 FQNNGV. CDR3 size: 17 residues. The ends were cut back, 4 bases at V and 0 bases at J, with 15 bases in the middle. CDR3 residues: CASSWDKFLATNEKLFF. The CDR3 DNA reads TGTGCCAGCAGCTGGGACAAATTCCTGGCAACTAATGAAAAACTGTTTTTT.

CDR3 region: CASSLTGAYGYTF. The CDR3 nucleotides are TGTGCCAGCAGCTTGACAGGGGCCTATGGCTACACCTTC. This chain connects TRBV5-8 to TRBJ1-2; 7 bases agree with TRBD1. The CDR3 has 13 amino acids. Germline V lookup: CDR1 SGHTS, CDR2 YDEGEE. V lost 1 base and J lost 4; bases outside the gene matches: 1. The full variable domain, completed using reference TRBV5-8 and TRBJ1-2, is EAGVTQSPTHLIKTRGQQATLRCSPISGHTSVYWYQQALGLGLQFLLWYDEGEERNRGNFPPRFSGRQFPNYSSELNVNALELEDSALYLCASSLTGAYGYTFGSGTRLTVV.

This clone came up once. The CDR3 loop reads CASRDNMNTEAFF. CDR3 DNA: TGCGCCAGCAGGGACAACATGAACACTGAAGCTTTCTTT. The V and J genes are TRBV10-2 and TRBJ1-1; D is perhaps TRBD1 (5 bases). With 6 bases removed from V and 0 bases from J, the gap between germline ends came to 8 bases. The CDR3 runs to 13 residues. Germline assignment: CDR1 WSHSY and CDR2 SAAADI.

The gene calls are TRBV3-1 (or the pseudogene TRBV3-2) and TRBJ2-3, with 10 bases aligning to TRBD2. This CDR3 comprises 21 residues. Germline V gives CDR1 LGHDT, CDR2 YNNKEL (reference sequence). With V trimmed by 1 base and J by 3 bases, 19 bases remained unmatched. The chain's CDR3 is CASSQVTLGLAGARVTDTQYF. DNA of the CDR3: TGTGCCAGCAGCCAAGTTACCTTGGGCCTAGCGGGGGCCCGGGTGACAGATACGCAGTATTTT.

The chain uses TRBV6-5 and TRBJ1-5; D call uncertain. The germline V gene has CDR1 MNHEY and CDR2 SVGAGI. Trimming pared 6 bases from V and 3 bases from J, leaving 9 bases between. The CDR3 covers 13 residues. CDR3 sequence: CASSQSSNQPQHF. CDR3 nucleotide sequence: TGTGCCAGCAGCCAGTCGTCCAATCAGCCCCAGCATTTT.

Here the CDR3 DNA reads TGCAGCGTTTGGCCCAAGGAGAGGACAGATACGCAGTATTTT. It yields the protein CSVWPKERTDTQYF. The chain is built from TRBV29-1 and TRBJ2-3; D not resolved. The V gene's germline CDR1 is SQVTM and CDR2 ANQGSEA. V shed 5 bases and J shed 3 bases, with 15 bases lying between them. The CDR3 sequence is 14 residues long.